The next 26 T cell receptor beta chains were all read from a single sample in a study of T cells in Graves' hyperthyroidism and ophthalmopathy. Amplified TCR beta CDR3 regions derived from RNA transcripts. The HTBI primer set was used in a first-round RT-PCR of the TCR CDR3. One entry per CDR3 protein results from TCRdb running MiXCR on the multiplex PCR reads. The sample yields 250,000 to 300,000 distinct CDR3 sequences, about a sixth seen once. Sequencing input: blood. The receptor source for this set is a woman aged 55-75 years with Graves' ophthalmopathy.

This clonotype was counted at least ten times. V usage is TRBV5-1 and J usage is TRBJ2-3; 7 positions match TRBD1. The CDR3 is made up of 15 amino acids. The germline V gene encodes CDR1 SGHRS and CDR2 YFSETQ. V was pared by 5 bases and J by 0 bases, with 6 bases of the junction left unmatched. The CDR3 coding sequence is TGCGCCAGCAGAAGACAGGGCGATAGCACAGATACGCAGTATTTT. Protein product: CASRRQGDSTDTQYF.

V is TRBV7-2 and J is TRBJ2-3; 11 nucleotides agree with TRBD2. The CDR3 consists of 17 residues. After removal of 2 bases from V and 2 bases from J, the junction contained 6 bases not matched to a gene. The V gene's germline CDR1 is SGHTA and CDR2 FQGNSA. The CDR3 DNA sequence: TGTGCCAGCAGCTTAAGACTAGCGGGAAAGAACACAGATACGCAGTATTTT. It translates to CASSLRLAGKNTDTQYF.

There are many counts of this clonotype. The gene calls are TRBV6-1 and TRBJ1-5, with D perhaps matching TRBD1 (5 bases). The CDR3 spans 15 residues. V was trimmed by 7 bases and J by 0 bases, leaving 13 bases between them. Germline CDR1 MNHNS, CDR2 SASEGT. The CDR3 reads CASKGTPDSNQPQHF. The CDR3 DNA reads as TGTGCCAGCAAGGGGACCCCTGATAGCAATCAGCCCCAGCATTTT.

The chain is built from TRBV5-5 and TRBJ2-7, with 8 bases that match TRBD2. Unmatched junction bases numbered 10, after V lost 4 bases and J lost 1 base. The CDR3 has 16 residues. The V gene's germline CDR1 is SGHKS and CDR2 YYEKEE (reference sequence). For the CDR3, the DNA is TGTGCCAGCAGCAGATATACTAGCGGATTTTCCTACGAGCAGTACTTC. The encoded protein is CASSRYTSGFSYEQYF.

This clonotype was seen more than once but under ten times. The rearrangement joins TRBV6-2 or TRBV6-3 to TRBJ2-2; the D gene is possibly TRBD1 (6 bases). The CDR3 is 16 amino acids. From germline, CDR1 is MNHEY and CDR2 SVGEGT. V was clipped by 2 bases and J by 4 bases, with 14 bases between them. CDR3 DNA: TGTGCCAGCAGTTACGTGAGGACAGACAGCACCGGGGAGCTGTTTTTT. Protein sequence: CASSYVRTDSTGELFF.

Remarks on this clonotype: Its ends do not fully match the called genes, so a read error is possible. The J gene is TRBJ2-5, the V gene TRBV10-2, with 7 nucleotides matching TRBD2. The CDR3 sequence is 15 residues long. CDR1 is WSHSY and CDR2 is SAAADI in the germline V gene. The CDR3 DNA is TGCGCCAGCGGTGAGAACGCGGGAGAAGGGGAGACCCAGTACTTC. It translates to CASGENAGEGETQYF.

This clonotype was detected many times. The V and J genes are TRBV4-1 and TRBJ2-1; D might be TRBD1 or TRBD2, each matching 5 bases. V lost 0 bases and J lost 8, with 11 bases in between. Germline lookup yields CDR1 MGHRA and CDR2 YSYEKL. The CDR3 totals 14 residues. CDR3 region: CASSQDPRDDEQFF. The CDR3 coding sequence is TGCGCCAGCAGCCAAGACCCTAGGGACGATGAGCAGTTCTTC.

This clonotype was seen repeatedly, ten times or more. The chain carries TRBV6-1 and TRBJ2-5, with a tentative D call TRBD2 (6 bases). In germline, CDR1 is MNHNS, CDR2 SASEGT. The CDR3 is made up of 18 amino acids. V was trimmed by 8 bases and J by 1 base, leaving 26 bases between them. The CDR3 reads CASASSSVPAGPQETQYF. CDR3 DNA: TGTGCCAGCGCTTCCTCATCTGTCCCCGCGGGGCCCCAAGAGACCCAGTACTTC.

This clonotype was detected a few times. This chain uses TRBV4-3 with TRBJ1-4; D is uncertain. V was trimmed by 3 bases and J by 0 bases, leaving 14 bases between them. CDR1 LGHNA and CDR2 YSLEER come from the germline V gene. The CDR3 spans 17 residues. CDR3 coding DNA: TGCGCCAGCAGCCAGGAAATTCCAGGTGCAACTAATGAAAAACTGTTTTTT. Protein: CASSQEIPGATNEKLFF.

Concerning this clonotype: A read error may explain this, as a much larger clone is one base away. The chain combines TRBV6-1 with TRBJ2-7, with D possibly matching TRBD2 (5 bases). The germline gives CDR1 MNHNS, CDR2 SASEGT. Trimming shortened V by 10 bases and J by 4 bases, and 17 bases separated the two germline ends. The CDR3 loop spans 13 amino acids. CDR3: CATQSGVRYEQYF. The CDR3 DNA reads as TGTGCCACCCAATCCGGGGTGAGGTACGAGCAGTACTTC.

The gene calls are TRBV5-1 and TRBJ2-2; D not certain. Looked up from germline, CDR1 is SGHRS and CDR2 is YFSETQ. The V and J ends lost 2 bases and 3 bases respectively, with 2 bases between them. The CDR3 is 12 amino acids. The CDR3 region has the DNA TGCGCCAGCAGCTTCTACACCGGGGAGCTGTTTTTT. Translation gives CASSFYTGELFF.

The chain is built from TRBV15 and TRBJ2-5; TRBD2 matches 7 bases. Germline V CDR1 and CDR2: LNHNV, YYDKDF (reference sequence). The CDR3 covers 14 residues. After removal of 5 bases from V and 5 bases from J, the junction contained 8 bases not matched to a gene. CDR3 DNA: TGTGCCACCAGCGGCCGGGGGGATTTGGAGACCCAGTACTTC. Translation: CATSGRGDLETQYF.

This clonotype was counted between two and nine times. The chain joins TRBV20-1 to TRBJ2-5; 12 nucleotides line up with TRBD2. Germline assignment: CDR1 DFQATT and CDR2 SNEGSKA (reference sequence). V lost 0 bases, J lost 4 bases, and 6 bases stayed unmatched. This CDR3 is built from 16 residues. The CDR3 bases are TGCAGTGCTAGAGATCAGACTAGCGGGGGCGGAGAGACCCAGTACTTC. Translation: CSARDQTSGGGETQYF.

The sample holds many counts of this clonotype. The rearrangement links TRBV5-6 to TRBJ2-3, with D possibly matching TRBD1 (6 bases). Germline values: CDR1 SGHDT, CDR2 YYEEEE. This CDR3 contains 16 residues. V was clipped by 3 bases and J by 0 bases, with 14 bases between them. CDR3 region: CASSSYRAISTDTQYF. The CDR3 bases are TGTGCCAGCAGCTCTTACAGGGCCATTAGCACAGATACGCAGTATTTT.

The chain links TRBV6-2 or TRBV6-3 to TRBJ2-2; TRBD2 is a possible D gene (6 bases). Per the germline V gene, CDR1 is MNHEY and CDR2 is SVGEGT. With 1 base removed from V and 2 bases from J, the gap between germline ends came to 8 bases. This CDR3 is 15 amino acids long. CDR3: CASSYWGTNTGELFF. CDR3 DNA: TGTGCCAGCAGTTACTGGGGGACTAACACCGGGGAGCTGTTTTTT.

This clonotype was counted only a few times. The gene calls are TRBV7-9 and TRBJ2-3; unclear D gene. V lost 1 base and J lost 0, with 8 bases in between. The CDR3 sequence is 15 residues long. Germline CDR1 SEHNR, CDR2 FQNEAQ (reference sequence). CDR3 sequence (DNA): TGTGCCAGCAGCTTAGGCTTTTCTAGCACAGATACGCAGTATTTT. It is translated as CASSLGFSSTDTQYF.

The chain combines TRBV20-1 with TRBJ2-7; tentative D call: TRBD1 (6 bases). The CDR3 is made up of 15 amino acids. V shed 6 bases and J shed 3 bases, with 21 bases lying between them. Germline V gene sequence: CDR1 DFQATT, CDR2 SNEGSKA (reference sequence). The CDR3 protein is CSASSQGTILYEQYF. CDR3 coding DNA: TGCAGTGCCTCCAGTCAGGGGACCATCCTCTACGAGCAGTACTTC.

This clonotype was seen a handful of times. The V and J genes are TRBV19 and TRBJ1-2, with no clear D. The germline V gene has CDR1 LNHDA and CDR2 SQIVND (reference sequence). The V and J ends lost 1 base and 6 bases respectively, with 3 bases between them. There are 11 residues in the CDR3. CDR3 in amino acids: CASSIADGYTF. CDR3 coding DNA: TGTGCCAGTAGTATAGCAGATGGCTACACCTTC.

As DNA, the CDR3 is TGCGCCAGCAGCTTGGGGCTAAGCGGGGTTAGCACAGATACGCAGTATTTT. Amino acids: CASSLGLSGVSTDTQYF. J is TRBJ2-3 and V is TRBV5-1; TRBD2 aligns across 7 bases. Per the germline V gene, CDR1 is SGHRS and CDR2 is YFSETQ. V lost 0 bases to trimming and J lost 0 bases; unmatched junction nucleotides: 7. The CDR3 totals 17 residues.

This rearrangement joins TRBV25-1 to TRBJ2-1, with 14 bases identical to TRBD2. The CDR3 length is 16 residues. V shed 6 bases and J 1 base; nucleotides not matched to a gene: 2. Germline CDR1 and CDR2: MGHDK and SYGVNS. The CDR3 here is CASRTSGGESYNEQFF. Here the CDR3 DNA reads TGTGCCAGCAGGACTAGCGGGGGGGAGTCCTACAATGAGCAGTTCTTC.

This clonotype showed up many times. This rearrangement joins TRBV7-2 to TRBJ1-1; D not certain. CDR3 length: 15 residues. Germline-derived CDR1 and CDR2 are SGHTA and FQGNSA. V was clipped by 1 base and J by 4 bases, with 13 bases between them. The CDR3 is CASSLVGGLTTEAFF. CDR3 bases: TGTGCCAGCAGCTTAGTGGGAGGGTTGACCACTGAAGCTTTCTTT. Based on the CDR3 plus reference TRBV7-2 and TRBJ1-1, the full variable domain is GAGVSQSPSNKVTEKGKDVELRCDPISGHTALYWYRQSLGQGLEFLIYFQGNSAPDKSGLPSDRFSAERTGGSVSTLTIQRTQQEDSAVYLCASSLVGGLTTEAFFGQGTRLTVV.

In this sample, this clonotype turned up many times. The V and J genes are TRBV7-8 and TRBJ2-3; D is unresolved. The germline V gene encodes CDR1 SGHVS and CDR2 FQNEAQ. V lost 4 bases and J lost 1, with 12 bases in between. This CDR3 region has 15 residues. The CDR3: CASSSPGSGTDTQYF. As DNA, the CDR3 is TGTGCCAGCAGCTCCCCTGGGTCAGGCACAGATACGCAGTATTTT.

The CDR3: CATSDARQGITGELFF. The CDR3 DNA reads as TGTGCCACCAGTGACGCTCGACAGGGGATCACCGGGGAGCTGTTTTTT. The chain combines TRBV24-1 with TRBJ2-2, with 8 bases identical to TRBD1. Germline CDR1 is KGHDR and CDR2 is SFDVKD. The CDR3 has 16 amino acids. V lost 4 bases to trimming and J lost 4 bases; unmatched junction nucleotides: 7.

In this sample, this clonotype turned up a few times. V is TRBV19 and J is TRBJ1-2, with D unresolved. The CDR3 extends over 13 amino acids. CDR1 LNHDA and CDR2 SQIVND come from the germline V gene (reference sequence). Trimming stripped 5 bases from V and 2 bases from J, with 9 bases between. The CDR3 nucleotides are TGTGCCAGTAGTCCCCAGAGCAACTATGGCTACACCTTC. Translating it yields CASSPQSNYGYTF.

This clonotype has a count of ten or more. CDR3 residues: CASSLEAVLYNEQFF. CDR3 bases: TGTGCCAGCAGCTTAGAGGCAGTACTATACAATGAGCAGTTCTTC. This rearrangement joins TRBV7-2 to TRBJ2-1, with D unclear. CDR3 size: 15 residues. Trimming removed 1 base from V and 4 bases from J, with 11 bases in between. Germline V gene lookup returns CDR1 SGHTA and CDR2 FQGNSA.

There are many counts of this clonotype. The gene calls are TRBV2 and TRBJ2-7, with D perhaps matching TRBD1 (6 bases). Trimming shortened V by 5 bases and J by 3 bases, and 17 bases separated the two germline ends. Germline V gene lookup returns CDR1 SNHLY and CDR2 FYNNEI. The CDR3 runs 15 residues. In nucleotides, the CDR3 is TGTGCCAGCAGTCGTGGGGGACATCAACGCTACGAGCAGTACTTC. Translating gives CASSRGGHQRYEQYF. Full variable domain (remainder filled in from reference TRBV2 and TRBJ2-7): EPEVTQTPSHQVTQMGQEVILRCVPISNHLYFYWYRQILGQKVEFLVSFYNNEISEKSEIFDDQFSVERPDGSNFTLKIRSTKLEDSAMYFCASSRGGHQRYEQYFGPGTRLTVT.